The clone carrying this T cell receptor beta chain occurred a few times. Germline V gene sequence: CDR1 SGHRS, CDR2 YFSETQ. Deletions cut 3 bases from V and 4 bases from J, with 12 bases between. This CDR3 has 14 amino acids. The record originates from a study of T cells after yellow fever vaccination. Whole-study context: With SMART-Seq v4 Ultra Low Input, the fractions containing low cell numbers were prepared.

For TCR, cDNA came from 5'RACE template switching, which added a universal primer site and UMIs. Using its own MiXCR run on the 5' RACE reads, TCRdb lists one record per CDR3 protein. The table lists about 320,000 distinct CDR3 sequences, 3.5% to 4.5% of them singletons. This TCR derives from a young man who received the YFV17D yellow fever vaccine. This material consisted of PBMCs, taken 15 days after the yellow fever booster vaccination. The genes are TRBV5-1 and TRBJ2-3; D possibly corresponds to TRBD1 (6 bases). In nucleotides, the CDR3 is TGCGCCAGCAGCTGGGGCTCAGGGGCAGATACGCAGTATTTT. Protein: CASSWGSGADTQYF.